This T cell receptor beta chain was captured in a study of beta chain features in type 1 diabetes. General study results and limits: The naive, central memory and Treg TCRB repertoires showed an apparent similarity that was greater among patients than among healthy donors. Lower insertion and higher deletion counts appeared at VDJ junctions in type 1 diabetes patients. Across all four CD4+ subsets, people with type 1 diabetes showed modestly shorter TCRB CDR3s.

Trimming at V came to 5 bases and at J to 4 bases, leaving 6 bases not matched to a gene. There are 14 residues in the CDR3. Germline loops: CDR1 SEHNR, CDR2 FQNEAQ (reference sequence). The entirety of the isolated RNA underwent reverse transcription, so expressed TCRB transcripts were sequenced. The study sequenced naive, central memory and regulatory T cell samples to an average of around 3.5 million reads. TCRdb's table, derived via immunoSEQ multiplex PCR, lists solely in-frame clones and lacks some. The sample has roughly 240,000 clones, 24% seen once; the top ten hold 0.012%. As concerns this clone: Its matching antigen is unknown.

The clonotype comes from a woman aged 30 to 39 with type 1 diabetes. The sequencing input was naive CD4+ T cells from blood. The chain uses TRBV7-9 and TRBJ1-1, with 8 bases lining up with TRBD1. The DNA of the CDR3 is TGTGCCAGCAGCCTAAGGACAGGGTTCACTGAAGCTTTCTTT. It yields the protein CASSLRTGFTEAFF.